These T cell receptor beta chains were read from a single sample in a study of technical replicates of blood from a few donors. TCRdb's table, derived via immunoSEQ multiplex PCR, lists solely in-frame clones and lacks some. Among over 60,000 clones listed, just under 90% were seen once. The sample consisted of PBMCs. These receptor sequences come from a human donor in good health. Some clones in this sample may be carry-over from other donors' samples. CDR3s leave out the opening cysteine and the closing phenylalanine or tryptophan.

TRBV14,ASSLLAKNIQY
TRBV5-5,ASSLTGAREQF
TRBV19,ASSIMGPNQPQH
TRBV28,ASIEQGTKRGYT
TRBV4-3,ASSQVDLDSALH
TRBV4-3,ASSQGAMGYNEQF
TRBV12-5,ASGFKGLAGGDSYEQY
TRBV6-5,ASSYPQGGYT
TRBV27,ASSPRLAGHSAGVSSSYEQY
TRBV5-6,ASSLDAGAYNEQF
TRBV7-8,ASSSRADTGELF
TRBV7-9,ASSLGLAGGNEQF
TRBV5-5,ASSHNPGTANEKLF
TRBV4-3,ASSQASGGTGELF
TRBV2,ARETGTGGFFDYGYT
TRBV4-3,ASSQDLPGLALGQY
TRBV5-1,ASSETSETQY
TRBV14,ASSRRGYPYTGELF
TRBV18,ASSPPGQENTGELF
TRBV4-2,ASSQERGGTGELF
TRBV5-1,ASSSGTSADTQY
TRBV19,ASSRWTGESSPLH
TRBV7-6,ASSPRGSGGSNTGELF
TRBV10-3,ATRGSSYNSPLH
TRBV7-9,ASSRGTGGISSGNTIY
TRBV29-1,SGTSGINEQY
TRBV10-3,AISESEENSPLH
TRBV5-1,ASSLGIRGRVDEQF
TRBV14,ASSQSYRSTDTQY
TRBV4-2,ASSLLAGGPQETQY
TRBV4-3,ASSQEGTSVAETQY
TRBV9,ASSVVSGFGVAPNTGELF
TRBV7-2,ASSFRQGAAYGYT
TRBV5-1,ASSLAGTSGSITYEQY
TRBV6-6,ASRRTGRTDTQY
TRBV7-9,ASSLGDSEAF
TRBV23-1,ASSQSEQKNTGELF
TRBV19,ASSPHQDTFTYEQY
TRBV30,AWSDYTGTDTQY
TRBV29-1,SVGLQQETQY
TRBV6-6,ASSYDFKQGTQY
TRBV30,AGRQGAGTEAF